Sequencing of this TCR beta chain was carried out in a study of T cell repertoires in cytomegalovirus infection. Study-level findings and limits: The study identified carriers of CMV plus the relevant HLA from cumulative public TCR beta family frequency.

A single record per CDR3 protein comes from TCRdb applying MiXCR to the reads. The profile shows about 400,000 distinct CDR3 sequences, around 18% of them singletons. There are many counts of this clonotype. Its antigen remains unidentified. Sequencing input: PBMCs. The origin of this receptor is a human donor in good health (CMV status not recorded). Some clones in this sample may be carry-over from other donors' samples.

The CDR3 DNA reads TGTGCCAGCAGAGGGGACAGCCAGCAGTTCTTC. Translated: CASRGDSQQFF. The chain is built from TRBV7-2 and TRBJ2-1; TRBD1 matches 7 bases. After removal of 6 bases from V and 11 bases from J, the junction contained 4 bases not matched to a gene. The CDR3 is 11 amino acids. CDR1 is SGHTA and CDR2 is FQGNSA in the germline V gene. The variable domain in full, completed from reference TRBV7-2 and TRBJ2-1, reads GAGVSQSPSNKVTEKGKDVELRCDPISGHTALYWYRQSLGQGLEFLIYFQGNSAPDKSGLPSDRFSAERTGGSVSTLTIQRTQQEDSAVYLCASRGDSQQFFGPGTRLTVL.